This section outlines one TCR beta chain sequence together with its context. Its matching antigen is unknown. Germline values: CDR1 SGHRS, CDR2 YFSETQ. V was trimmed by 3 bases and J by 5 bases, leaving 9 bases between them. The CDR3 is 12 residues long. The data were produced by immunoSEQ multiplex PCR, yet TCRdb's version contains in-frame clones alone and is incomplete. The sample has 150,000 to 250,000 clones; roughly 90% are singletons. This sample is drawn from a study of T cell responses to AZD1222 COVID-19 vaccine. Study-level findings and limits: There were mostly white British donors and more females than males, and clonal diversity was possibly underestimated.

The V call is TRBV5-1, the J call TRBJ2-7; D gene uncertain. The material sequenced was peripheral blood, taken 28 days after the second AZD1222 dose. This TCR came from an adult who received the AZD1222 COVID-19 vaccine. CDR3 DNA: TGCGCCAGCAGCTCGGGCGGCGACGAGCAGTACTTC. Its protein product is CASSSGGDEQYF.